Listed below are T cell receptor beta chains from one sample, sequenced in a study of T cell changes during pregnancy in multiple sclerosis. TCRdb keeps only in-frame clones here, not all; method: immunoSEQ multiplex PCR. The repertoire holds more than 90,000 clones, 80% to 95% seen once, with 2.5% to 4% in the top ten. The material was peripheral blood, obtained in the second trimester of pregnancy. The receptor source for this set is a female donor with multiple sclerosis, enrolled in a pregnancy study. Each CDR3 is given with its conserved first and last residue. A D gene is named only where the DNA matches it firmly. The size of a clone is reported for some rows only, either as once, few or many, or as a class for expanded clones.

clone_size: NA
v_call: TRBV29-1
d_call: TRBD1
j_call: TRBJ1-1
cdr3_nt: TGCAGCGTTGAAGAAAAGGGACAGGGCACTGAAGCTTTCTTT
cdr3_aa: CSVEEKGQGTEAFF

clone_size: NA
v_call: TRBV14
d_call: NA
j_call: TRBJ2-1
cdr3_nt: TGTGCCAGCAGCCAAGACGGAGAACCCACCTACAATGAGCAGTTCTTC
cdr3_aa: CASSQDGEPTYNEQFF

clone_size: NA
v_call: TRBV6-5
d_call: TRBD1
j_call: TRBJ2-1
cdr3_nt: TGTGCCAGCAGTGGACAGGGGAATAATGAGCAGTTCTTC
cdr3_aa: CASSGQGNNEQFF

clone_size: once
v_call: TRBV28
d_call: TRBD2
j_call: TRBJ2-7
cdr3_nt: TGTGCCAGCAGTTTATACCGGGAGGGCGCCTACGAGCAGTACTTC
cdr3_aa: CASSLYREGAYEQYF

clone_size: NA
v_call: TRBV6-6
d_call: TRBD1
j_call: TRBJ2-7
cdr3_nt: TGTGCCAGCAGCCCCGACAGGGGGCTTAACTACGAGCAGTACTTC
cdr3_aa: CASSPDRGLNYEQYF

clone_size: NA
v_call: TRBV19
d_call: TRBD2
j_call: TRBJ2-7
cdr3_nt: TGTGCCAGCACCCGGACTAGCGGGAGCTACGAGCAGTACTTC
cdr3_aa: CASTRTSGSYEQYF

clone_size: NA
v_call: TRBV14
d_call: NA
j_call: TRBJ2-5
cdr3_nt: TGTGCCAGCAGCCAGAGGCCGCCAGGGGAAGAGACCCAGTACTTC
cdr3_aa: CASSQRPPGEETQYF

clone_size: NA
v_call: TRBV29-1
d_call: NA
j_call: TRBJ1-3
cdr3_nt: TGCAGCGTCGTCGACACCGTTCGAAACACCATATATTTT
cdr3_aa: CSVVDTVRNTIYF

clone_size: once
v_call: TRBV28
d_call: TRBD2
j_call: TRBJ2-3
cdr3_nt: TGTGCCAGCAGTTTAACGGCTAGCGGGAGTCGCTCCACAGATACGCAGTATTTT
cdr3_aa: CASSLTASGSRSTDTQYF

clone_size: NA
v_call: TRBV28
d_call: TRBD1
j_call: TRBJ2-6
cdr3_nt: TGTGCCAGCAGTTTTTCGGGACAGCCTTTCTCTGGGGCCAACGTCCTGACTTTC
cdr3_aa: CASSFSGQPFSGANVLTF

clone_size: NA
v_call: TRBV28
d_call: NA
j_call: TRBJ2-7
cdr3_nt: TGTGCCAGCAGACTCAGGTCTGGGCAGGGAAAGCACGAGCAGTACTTC
cdr3_aa: CASRLRSGQGKHEQYF

clone_size: NA
v_call: TRBV27
d_call: NA
j_call: TRBJ1-1
cdr3_nt: TGTGCCAGCACCCAGGCGGGGAACACTGAAGCTTTCTTT
cdr3_aa: CASTQAGNTEAFF